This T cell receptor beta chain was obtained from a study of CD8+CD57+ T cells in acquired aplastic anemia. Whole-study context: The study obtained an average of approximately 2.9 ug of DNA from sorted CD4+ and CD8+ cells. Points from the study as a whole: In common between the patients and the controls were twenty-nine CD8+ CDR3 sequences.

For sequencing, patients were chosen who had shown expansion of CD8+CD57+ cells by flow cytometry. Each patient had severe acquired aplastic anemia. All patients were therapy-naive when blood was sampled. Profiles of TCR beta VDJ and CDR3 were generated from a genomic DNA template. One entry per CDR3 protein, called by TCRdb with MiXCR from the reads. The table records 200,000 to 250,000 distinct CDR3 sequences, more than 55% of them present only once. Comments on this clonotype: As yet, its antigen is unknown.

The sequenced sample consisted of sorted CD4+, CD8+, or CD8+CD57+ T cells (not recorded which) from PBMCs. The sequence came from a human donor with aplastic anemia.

The CDR3 region is CATKGELAGVDETQYF. The CDR3 DNA reads TGTGCCACCAAGGGAGAGCTAGCGGGAGTGGACGAGACCCAGTACTTC. The chain has TRBV10-3 and TRBJ2-5, with TRBD2 matching 10 bases. The length of the CDR3 is 16 residues. With 10 bases clipped from V and 5 bases from J, the junction kept 16 bases outside the gene matches. Germline V lookup: CDR1 ENHRY, CDR2 SYGVKD.